The clone carrying this T cell receptor (beta chain) occurred a few times. Its antigen is currently unknown. The source of the sample is a study of cytomegalovirus exposure and HLA in healthy donors. Whole-study findings and limits: Sequencing artifact likely explains a cluster of highly shared sequence variants. V- and J-gene trimming in TCR beta was tied to a missense DCLRE1C variant by an analysis performed later. Rare TCR sequences predominated, though certain public TCRs were found in many donors. An analysis done earlier found most TCR beta V segments productive about 87% or about 30% of the time.

Germline V gives CDR1 LNHNV, CDR2 YYDKDF (reference sequence). CDR3 length: 14 amino acids. Trimming pared 0 bases from V and 4 bases from J, leaving 6 bases between. The PCR was carried out with 60 Vbeta primers and 13 Jbeta primers. Produced via immunoSEQ multiplex PCR; TCRdb's table is partial and in-frame only. Seen here are more than 90,000 clones, approximately 78% observed once, and the top ten hold about 0.69%. This rearrangement joins TRBV15 to TRBJ2-2; D call uncertain. Sequenced sample: PBMCs. The TCR was taken from a woman in her sixties in good health and CMV-seronegative. The CDR3 loop is CATSRDRVTGELFF. CDR3 sequence (DNA): TGTGCCACCAGCAGAGATCGGGTCACCGGGGAGCTGTTTTTT.